This T cell receptor beta chain was found in a study of blood T cell repertoires in COVID-19. The wider study: Acute and convalescent COVID-19 samples came from the United States, Italy and Spain.

In the authors' workflow: Quantification of nucleated cells was approximated via reference gene primer amplification. Data came from immunoSEQ multiplex PCR; TCRdb stores just in-frame clones and leaves some out. The V and J calls and clone size are taken from that table; D and trimming were inferred from the DNA. Of roughly 200,000 clones listed, more than 75% were seen once; the top ten hold 2.5% to 3.5%. The ends lost 3 bases at V and 4 bases at J; junction bases unmatched: 2. Germline CDR1 is SGHDT and CDR2 is YYEEEE. The CDR3 runs 13 residues. This receptor was taken from a man aged 35 to 55 with active or convalescent COVID-19. This sequence joins TRBV5-6 and TRBJ1-2; 8 bases align to TRBD1. Sequencing was carried out using peripheral blood. CDR3 amino acids: CASSWTGSYGYTF. In DNA form, the CDR3 reads TGTGCCAGCAGCTGGACAGGGAGCTATGGCTACACCTTC.